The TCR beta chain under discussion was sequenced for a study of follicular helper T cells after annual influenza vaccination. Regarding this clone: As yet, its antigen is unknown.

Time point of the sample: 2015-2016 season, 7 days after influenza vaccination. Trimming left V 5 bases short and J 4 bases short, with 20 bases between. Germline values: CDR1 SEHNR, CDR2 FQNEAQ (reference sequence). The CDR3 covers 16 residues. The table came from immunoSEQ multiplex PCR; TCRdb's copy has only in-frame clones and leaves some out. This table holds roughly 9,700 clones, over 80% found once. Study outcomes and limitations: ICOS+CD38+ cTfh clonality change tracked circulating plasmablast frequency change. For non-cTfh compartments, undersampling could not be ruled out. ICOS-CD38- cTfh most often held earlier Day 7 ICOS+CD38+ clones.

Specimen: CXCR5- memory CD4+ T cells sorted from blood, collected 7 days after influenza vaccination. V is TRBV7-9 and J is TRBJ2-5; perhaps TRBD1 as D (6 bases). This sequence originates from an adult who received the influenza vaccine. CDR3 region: CASSAETGPRGETQYF. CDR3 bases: TGTGCCAGCAGCGCAGAGACAGGCCCACGGGGAGAGACCCAGTACTTC.